The clone carrying this T cell receptor beta chain was counted once. Antigen specificity is unknown. Profiled with immunoSEQ multiplex PCR; TCRdb holds only in-frame clones, not every one. The data hold about 2.3 million clones, with under 95% observed a single time. The record originates from a study of shared clonotypes between healthy human individuals. Findings and limits, study-wide: Exclusively blood specimens were collected; tissue repertoires likely differ.

With 0 bases removed from V and 1 base from J, the gap between germline ends came to 13 bases. Germline V lookup: CDR1 SGHRS, CDR2 YFSETQ. The CDR3 spans 17 residues. The sample was naive CD4+ T cells from PBMCs. Subset noted: CD45RA+ positively selected. The sequence came from a man aged 18 to 35 in good health. Some clones in this sample may be carry-over from other donors' samples. V and J are TRBV5-1 and TRBJ2-2; TRBD1 is a possible D gene (6 bases). The CDR3 reads CASSLGYGTLNTGELFF. The CDR3 region has the DNA TGCGCCAGCAGCTTGGGGTACGGGACACTGAACACCGGGGAGCTGTTTTTT.